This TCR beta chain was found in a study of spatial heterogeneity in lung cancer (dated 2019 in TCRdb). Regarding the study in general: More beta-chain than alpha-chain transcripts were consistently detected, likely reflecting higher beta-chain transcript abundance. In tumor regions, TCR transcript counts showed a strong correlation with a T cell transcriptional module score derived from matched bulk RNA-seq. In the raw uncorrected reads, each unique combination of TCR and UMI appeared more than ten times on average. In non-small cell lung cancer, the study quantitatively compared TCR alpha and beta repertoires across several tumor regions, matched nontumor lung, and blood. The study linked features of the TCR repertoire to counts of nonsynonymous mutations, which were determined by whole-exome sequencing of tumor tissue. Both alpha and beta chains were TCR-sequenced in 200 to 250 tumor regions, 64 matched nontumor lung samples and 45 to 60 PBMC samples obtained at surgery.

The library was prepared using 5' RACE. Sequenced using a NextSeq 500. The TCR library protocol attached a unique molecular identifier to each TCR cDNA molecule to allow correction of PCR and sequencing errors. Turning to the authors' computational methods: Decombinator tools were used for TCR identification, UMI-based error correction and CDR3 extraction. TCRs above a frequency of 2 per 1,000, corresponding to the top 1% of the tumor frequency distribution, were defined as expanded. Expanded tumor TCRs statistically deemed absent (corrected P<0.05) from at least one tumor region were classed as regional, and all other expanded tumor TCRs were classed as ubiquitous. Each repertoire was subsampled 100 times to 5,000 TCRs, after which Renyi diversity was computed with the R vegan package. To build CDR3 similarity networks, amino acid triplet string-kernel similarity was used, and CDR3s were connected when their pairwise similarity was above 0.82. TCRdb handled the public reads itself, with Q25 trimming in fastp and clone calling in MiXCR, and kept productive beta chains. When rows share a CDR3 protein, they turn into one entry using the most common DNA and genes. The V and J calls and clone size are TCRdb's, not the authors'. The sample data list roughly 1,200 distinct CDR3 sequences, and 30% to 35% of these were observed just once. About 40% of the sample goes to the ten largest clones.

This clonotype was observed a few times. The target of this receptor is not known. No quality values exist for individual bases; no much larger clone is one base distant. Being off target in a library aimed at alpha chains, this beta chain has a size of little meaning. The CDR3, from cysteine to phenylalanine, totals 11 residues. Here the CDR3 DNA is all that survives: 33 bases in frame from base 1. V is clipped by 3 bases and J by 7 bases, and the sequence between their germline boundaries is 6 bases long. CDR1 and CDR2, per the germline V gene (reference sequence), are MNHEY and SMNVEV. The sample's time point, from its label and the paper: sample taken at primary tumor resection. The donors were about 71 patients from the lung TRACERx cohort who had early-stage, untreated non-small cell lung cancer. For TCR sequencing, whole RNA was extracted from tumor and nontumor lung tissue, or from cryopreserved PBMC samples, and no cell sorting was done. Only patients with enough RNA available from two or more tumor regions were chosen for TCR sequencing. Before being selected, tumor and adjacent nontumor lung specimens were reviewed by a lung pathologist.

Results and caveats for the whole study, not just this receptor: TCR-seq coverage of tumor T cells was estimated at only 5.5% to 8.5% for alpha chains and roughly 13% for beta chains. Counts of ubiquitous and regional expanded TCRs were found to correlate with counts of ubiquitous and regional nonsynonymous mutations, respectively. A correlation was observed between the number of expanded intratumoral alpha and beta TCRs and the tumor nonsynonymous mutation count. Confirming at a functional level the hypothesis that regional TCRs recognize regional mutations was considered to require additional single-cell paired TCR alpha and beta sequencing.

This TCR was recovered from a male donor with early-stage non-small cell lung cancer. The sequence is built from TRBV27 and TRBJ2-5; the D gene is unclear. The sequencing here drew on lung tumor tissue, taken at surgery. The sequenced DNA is TGTGCCAGCAGTTTTGGTGGGACCCAGTACTTC. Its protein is CASSFGGTQYF.